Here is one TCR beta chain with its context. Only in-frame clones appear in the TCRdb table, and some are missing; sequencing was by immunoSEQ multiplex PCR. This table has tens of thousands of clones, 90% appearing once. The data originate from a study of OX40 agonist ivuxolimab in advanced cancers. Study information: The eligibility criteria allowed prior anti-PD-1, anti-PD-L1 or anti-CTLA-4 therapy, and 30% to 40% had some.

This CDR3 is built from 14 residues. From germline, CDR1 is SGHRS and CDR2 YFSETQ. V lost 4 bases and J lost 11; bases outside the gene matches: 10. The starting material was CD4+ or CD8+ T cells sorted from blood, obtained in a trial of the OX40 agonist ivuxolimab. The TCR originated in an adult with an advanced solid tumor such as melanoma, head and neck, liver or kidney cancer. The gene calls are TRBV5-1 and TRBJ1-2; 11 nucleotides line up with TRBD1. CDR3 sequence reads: CASSGGQGARGYTF. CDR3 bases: TGCGCCAGCAGCGGAGGACAGGGGGCGAGAGGGTACACCTTC.